The 27 T cell receptor beta chains below all came from one sample that was sequenced in a study of blood T cell repertoires in COVID-19. Here immunoSEQ multiplex PCR was the method, and the copy in TCRdb shows in-frame clones only, minus some. The sample includes tens of thousands of clones, 88% of them seen just once. The sample comprised peripheral blood. The source is a human donor in a cohort sampled during active COVID-19.

The chain employs TRBV10-3 and TRBJ1-2, with D possibly matching TRBD1 (6 bases). CDR1 and CDR2 from the germline V gene are ENHRY and SYGVKD. This CDR3 region has 13 residues. V was cut by 7 bases and J by 1 base, with 10 bases left in between. The CDR3 sequence is CAINRQVNYGYTF. The DNA of the CDR3 is TGTGCCATCAACCGACAGGTTAACTATGGCTACACCTTC.

The chain uses TRBV3-1 (or the pseudogene TRBV3-2) and TRBJ2-2, with TRBD1 as a possible D gene (6 bases). Germline V gives CDR1 LGHDT, CDR2 YNNKEL (reference sequence). Between the trimmed V and J ends, which lost 4 bases and 8 bases, there was a span of 8 bases. CDR3 length equals 12 residues. CDR3 loop: CASSLGQGELFF. CDR3 nucleotides: TGTGCCAGCAGCCTCGGACAGGGGGAGCTGTTTTTT.

V and J are TRBV19 and TRBJ1-6; a possible D gene is TRBD1 (5 bases). Germline CDR1 reads LNHDA; CDR2 reads SQIVND (reference sequence). V was cut by 6 bases and J by 7 bases, with 7 bases left in between. The CDR3 is made up of 12 amino acids. The CDR3 DNA sequence: TGTGCCAGTAGAAGACAGAATTCACCCCTCCACTTT. Residues: CASRRQNSPLHF.

The genes are TRBV28 and TRBJ2-1; D might be TRBD2 (5 bases). V was pared by 6 bases and J by 4 bases, with 13 bases between. Germline V CDR1 and CDR2: MDHEN, SYDVKM. CDR3 length equals 14 residues. CDR3 in DNA: TGTGCCAGCAGCAACAGCGGAGTTTACAATGAGCAGTTCTTC. Encoded protein: CASSNSGVYNEQFF. Supplemented by reference TRBV28 and TRBJ2-1, the full variable domain reads DVKVTQSSRYLVKRTGEKVFLECVQDMDHENMFWYRQDPGLGLRLIYFSYDVKMKEKGDIPEGYSVSREKKERFSLILESASTNQTSMYLCASSNSGVYNEQFFGPGTRLTVL.

The chain couples TRBV7-9 to TRBJ1-2; 7 bases are a match to TRBD1. This CDR3 region has 17 residues. Losses at the gene ends were 2 bases for V and 8 bases for J; bases not matched to a gene: 17. The germline CDR1 and CDR2 sequences are SEHNR and FQNEAQ (reference sequence). The CDR3 DNA follows: TGTGCCAGCAGCTTAAGATTGGAGGGGACAGCCGACGGGGGCTACACCTTC. It codes for CASSLRLEGTADGGYTF.

The chain joins TRBV18 to TRBJ2-7; 8 bases fit TRBD2. The CDR3 is 16 amino acids. The germline V gene encodes CDR1 KGHSH and CDR2 LQKENI. The V gene end was trimmed by 3 bases and the J gene end by 4 bases; junction bases not matched to a gene: 11. CDR3 nucleotides: TGTGCCAGCTCACCGTTGTCGGGACTAGGCCTATACGAGCAGTACTTC. Its protein product is CASSPLSGLGLYEQYF. Full variable domain (missing parts from reference TRBV18 and TRBJ2-7): NAGVMQNPRHLVRRRGQEARLRCSPMKGHSHVYWYRQLPEEGLKFMVYLQKENIIDESGMPKERFSAEFPKEGPSILRIQQVVRGDSAAYFCASSPLSGLGLYEQYFGPGTRLTVT.

The genes are TRBV6-5 and TRBJ1-2; 9 bases align to TRBD1. With V trimmed by 7 bases and J by 2 bases, 5 bases remained unmatched. The CDR3 totals 14 residues. CDR1 and CDR2 from the germline V gene are MNHEY and SVGAGI. CDR3 loop: CASMDRGVNYGYTF. CDR3 nucleotides: TGTGCCAGCATGGACAGGGGTGTAAACTATGGCTACACCTTC.

The chain joins TRBV6-5 to TRBJ2-7; 9 bases match TRBD1. V shed 6 bases and J 5 bases; nucleotides not matched to a gene: 8. Germline lookup yields CDR1 MNHEY and CDR2 SVGAGI. CDR3 length: 14 residues. The CDR3 protein is CASRRGQGWDEQYF. The CDR3 DNA reads TGTGCCAGCAGAAGAGGACAGGGGTGGGACGAGCAGTACTTC.

This clone has only one observation. This CDR3 reads CASSPGLAGVLVTDTQYF. For the CDR3, the DNA is TGTGCCAGCAGCCCGGGACTAGCGGGAGTCTTAGTCACAGATACGCAGTATTTT. The V and J genes are TRBV11-3 and TRBJ2-3; 14 positions agree with TRBD2. The germline CDR1 and CDR2 sequences are SGHNT and YENEEA. The CDR3 runs to 18 residues. The J segment lost 2 bases and the V segment lost 5 bases, leaving 9 bases of the junction unmatched.

This clone was seen only once. The gene calls are TRBV7-2 and TRBJ2-7, with 8 bases that match TRBD1. V shed 3 bases, J shed 2 bases, and the junction held 3 bases outside the gene matches. Germline loops: CDR1 SGHTA, CDR2 FQGNSA. The CDR3 sequence is 14 residues long. CDR3 protein: CASSFTGGPYEQYF. CDR3 bases: TGTGCCAGCAGCTTCACAGGGGGACCCTACGAGCAGTACTTC.

The chain links TRBV11-2 to TRBJ1-1; D uncertain. Trimming stripped 4 bases from V and 3 bases from J, with 9 bases between. Germline V CDR1 and CDR2: SGHAT, FQNNGV. The CDR3 is 13 residues long. The CDR3, as DNA: TGTGCCAGCAGCTCATATGCGGACACTGAAGCTTTCTTT. Its translation is CASSSYADTEAFF.

This chain connects TRBV6-4 to TRBJ1-1; 9 positions match TRBD1. The CDR3 is 14 amino acids. V dropped 5 bases and J dropped 7; count of bases not matched to a gene: 8. CDR1 MRHNA and CDR2 SNTAGT come from the germline V gene. The CDR3 is CASSRGQGGSEAFF. Written as DNA, the CDR3 is TGTGCCAGCAGTAGGGGACAGGGAGGGAGTGAAGCTTTCTTT.

The chain carries TRBV7-2 and TRBJ2-7; D possibly corresponds to TRBD1 (5 bases). The V and J ends lost 1 base and 4 bases respectively, with 14 bases between them. This CDR3 spans 15 amino acids. Germline assignment: CDR1 SGHTA and CDR2 FQGNSA. The CDR3 reads CASSLEVDSPYEQYF. CDR3 coding DNA: TGTGCCAGCAGCTTAGAGGTCGACAGTCCTTACGAGCAGTACTTC.

The V gene is TRBV7-9, the J gene TRBJ2-1; D is uncertain. The CDR3 extends over 15 amino acids. Germline CDR1 is SEHNR and CDR2 is FQNEAQ (reference sequence). V was clipped by 0 bases and J by 5 bases, with 11 bases between them. DNA for the CDR3: TGTGCCAGCAGCTTAGCGTCCTCCGAGGACAATGAGCAGTTCTTC. Translation: CASSLASSEDNEQFF.

The chain joins TRBV7-9 to TRBJ2-3; 11 bases map to TRBD2. V shed 5 bases, J shed 4 bases, and the junction held 2 bases outside the gene matches. Germline V CDR1 and CDR2: SEHNR, FQNEAQ (reference sequence). CDR3 length: 14 amino acids. The CDR3 DNA is TGTGCCAGCAGCGGGACTAGCGGTTCAGATACGCAGTATTTT. Amino acids: CASSGTSGSDTQYF.

The chain links TRBV19 to TRBJ1-5; 11 bases fit TRBD1. Germline lookup yields CDR1 LNHDA and CDR2 SQIVND (reference sequence). This CDR3 has 16 residues. The V gene end was trimmed by 10 bases and the J gene end by 6 bases; junction bases not matched to a gene: 14. This CDR3 is CATTDRGRGWGQPQHF. DNA for the CDR3: TGTGCCACCACGGACAGGGGGCGAGGATGGGGTCAGCCCCAGCATTTT.

This chain connects TRBV7-3 to TRBJ2-2, with a tentative D call TRBD1 (5 bases). Germline V gives CDR1 SGHTA, CDR2 FQGTGA. V was cut by 5 bases and J by 6 bases, with 16 bases left in between. The CDR3 consists of 15 residues. The CDR3 spells CASSLQTTGSGELFF. The CDR3 DNA reads as TGTGCCAGCAGCCTCCAGACCACAGGATCCGGGGAGCTGTTTTTT. Drawing the rest from reference TRBV7-3 and TRBJ2-2, the complete variable domain is GAGVSQTPSNKVTEKGKYVELRCDPISGHTALYWYRQSLGQGPEFLIYFQGTGAADDSGLPNDRFFAVRPEGSVSTLKIQRTERGDSAVYLCASSLQTTGSGELFFGEGSRLTVL.

This chain joins TRBV28 and TRBJ2-2; TRBD1 is a possible D gene (6 bases). CDR3 length equals 14 residues. V was clipped by 8 bases and J by 5 bases, with 15 bases between them. Germline CDR1 is MDHEN and CDR2 is SYDVKM. The CDR3 nucleotides are TGTGCCAGCTTGGGGGACACTTTAACCGGGGAGCTGTTTTTT. Its translation: CASLGDTLTGELFF. Using reference TRBV28 and TRBJ2-2 for the parts outside the CDR3, the full variable domain is DVKVTQSSRYLVKRTGEKVFLECVQDMDHENMFWYRQDPGLGLRLIYFSYDVKMKEKGDIPEGYSVSREKKERFSLILESASTNQTSMYLCASLGDTLTGELFFGEGSRLTVL.

The chain is built from TRBV7-3 and TRBJ2-1, with 8 bases identical to TRBD2. The germline CDR1 and CDR2 sequences are SGHTA and FQGTGA. Trimming cost V 3 bases and J 6 bases; bases outside gene matches: 7. This CDR3 comprises 15 residues. CDR3 region: CASSLGTREINEQFF. In DNA form, the CDR3 reads TGTGCCAGCAGCTTGGGGACTAGAGAAATCAATGAGCAGTTCTTC.

The V gene is TRBV12-5, the J gene TRBJ1-2, with 12 bases lining up with TRBD1. V trimming: 1 base; J trimming: 4 bases; junction bases outside the gene matches: 10. The germline V gene has CDR1 LGHNT and CDR2 FRNRAP. The CDR3 is 18 residues long. The chain's CDR3 is CASGLAHRGQGAIYGYTF. The CDR3 region has the DNA TGTGCTAGTGGTTTGGCGCACCGGGGACAGGGGGCGATCTATGGCTACACCTTC.

The chain recombines TRBV18 with TRBJ1-2, with D possibly matching TRBD1 (5 bases). V was trimmed by 3 bases and J by 0 bases, leaving 17 bases between them. The CDR3 is made up of 17 amino acids. Per the germline V gene, CDR1 is KGHSH and CDR2 is LQKENI. CDR3 sequence: CASSPLATAEPNYGYTF. DNA of the CDR3: TGTGCCAGCTCACCGTTGGCGACAGCCGAACCTAACTATGGCTACACCTTC.

The chain carries TRBV2 and TRBJ2-2; 11 bases agree with TRBD1. The CDR3 length is 17 residues. CDR1 and CDR2 from the germline V gene are SNHLY and FYNNEI. Trimming removed 6 bases from V and 5 bases from J; junction bases left unmatched: 11. This chain's CDR3 is CASRRTGGFKGTGELFF. The CDR3 DNA is TGTGCCAGCAGACGGACAGGGGGCTTTAAAGGGACCGGGGAGCTGTTTTTT.

The chain joins TRBV7-2 to TRBJ2-3; 10 nucleotides match TRBD2. CDR1 is SGHTA and CDR2 is FQGNSA in the germline V gene. The CDR3 has 16 residues. J gave up 0 bases and V 5 bases, and 5 bases lay outside the gene matches. The CDR3 here is CASSILAGTSTDTQYF. The CDR3 bases are TGTGCCAGCAGCATACTAGCGGGGACTAGCACAGATACGCAGTATTTT.

The chain links TRBV3-1 (or the pseudogene TRBV3-2) to TRBJ1-2; TRBD1 matches 9 bases. Germline-derived CDR1 and CDR2 are LGHDT and YNNKEL (reference sequence). The CDR3 is 15 residues long. Germline trimming cut 4 bases from V and 0 bases from J; bases unmatched to any gene: 3. CDR3 sequence reads: CASSPRQGANYGYTF. CDR3 nucleotides: TGTGCCAGCAGCCCGCGACAGGGGGCTAACTATGGCTACACCTTC.

The rearrangement links TRBV28 to TRBJ2-1; 13 bases are shared with TRBD2. The CDR3 has 18 residues. Germline V gene lookup returns CDR1 MDHEN and CDR2 SYDVKM. With V trimmed by 5 bases and J by 2 bases, 9 bases remained unmatched. Here the CDR3 reads CASSPTQGLAGAYNEQFF. CDR3 bases: TGTGCCAGCAGTCCAACACAAGGACTAGCGGGAGCCTACAATGAGCAGTTCTTC.

The chain carries TRBV5-1 and TRBJ1-2; D is perhaps TRBD1 (5 bases). Germline loops: CDR1 SGHRS, CDR2 YFSETQ. V was shortened by 4 bases and J by 8 bases, with 15 bases between the two germline ends. CDR3 size: 13 residues. DNA for the CDR3: TGCGCCAGCAGCGCTAGAACAGGACCCGGCTACACCTTC. Translating gives CASSARTGPGYTF.

The chain joins TRBV19 to TRBJ2-7, with 10 positions matching TRBD1. CDR1 is LNHDA and CDR2 is SQIVND in the germline V gene (reference sequence). CDR3 size: 13 residues. V shed 10 bases and J 6 bases; nucleotides not matched to a gene: 9. CDR3 in amino acids: CATVSTGGLEQYF. The CDR3 region has the DNA TGTGCCACCGTATCGACAGGGGGCCTCGAGCAGTACTTC.